A selection of T cell receptor beta chains follows, all from one sample in a study of blood T cell repertoires in COVID-19. Clones were read by immunoSEQ multiplex PCR, and TCRdb kept only the in-frame ones, dropping some. Of under 400,000 clones listed, 65% to 90% are singletons. What was sequenced was PBMCs or T cells enriched from blood (not recorded which). These receptors were collected from a woman between 40 and 55 years old with acute COVID-19. Each CDR3 is given with its conserved first and last residue. Each record gives: clone size, V gene, D gene, CDR3 protein. The D gene is left open where the match is weak. For some rows the clone size is stated as once, few or many, or as a class when expanded; others skip it.

NA TRBV4-2 NA CASSRSVSYEQYF
once TRBV21-1 NA CASSKAGGTSGQETQYF
NA TRBV12-5 NA CASGLVQGGVNTEAFF
NA TRBV19 NA CASSIWADSGNTIYF
few TRBV5-4 TRBD1 CASSPDRARYGYTF
NA TRBV10-2 TRBD1 CASSDLIQGQVTAFF
NA TRBV18 TRBD1 CASSPWDSNQPQHF
NA TRBV7-2 TRBD1 CASSLESTILDRGWTEAFF
NA TRBV5-1 NA CASGQGTDTQYF
NA TRBV18 TRBD1 CASSPGTANEQFF
NA TRBV7-6 TRBD2 CASSSLAGRQETQYF
once TRBV5-1 TRBD2 CASSPGGATNEQFF
NA TRBV6-5 NA CASSRRIQTGNTIYF
few TRBV5-4 TRBD2 CASSSQLAGGETQYF
NA TRBV14 TRBD1 CASSQGDRVIGNEQFF
NA TRBV7-3 NA CASSSTPGEAFF
NA TRBV28 TRBD2 CASSLSPGLVSETQYF
NA TRBV18 NA CASSPGADYGYTF
NA TRBV24-1 NA CATSDSTHYGYTF
NA TRBV6-5 NA CASSLQVSGANVLTF
NA TRBV18 NA CASSPGQTYNSPLHF
NA TRBV6-6 NA CASSSLDRIKSYEQYF
NA TRBV3-1/TRBV3-2 TRBD2 CASSQPGLADYEQYF
NA TRBV9 NA CASGQGPATEAFF
NA TRBV6-5 TRBD2 CASSPPLAFAYEQYF
NA TRBV19 NA CASRNRGSSSTDTQYF
NA TRBV5-1 NA CASSPGWGTEAFF
NA TRBV4-3 TRBD1 CASSQSYYRGRESPLHF
NA TRBV5-4 TRBD1 CASSLGGGTGLPNEQFF
NA TRBV5-8 TRBD1 CASSLPMGQGFRDEQFF
NA TRBV6-5 TRBD1 CASSPTGAARETQYF
NA TRBV6-2/TRBV6-3 TRBD1 CASSSYIRRTGTGYGYTF
once TRBV11-2 NA CASRRGDVGYEQFF
NA TRBV20-1 NA CSAFYNEQFF
NA TRBV4-3 NA CASSQGTGSNQPQHF
NA TRBV2 NA CASSESWSVLRVDGYTF
NA TRBV6-2/TRBV6-3 NA CASSYSKQGYEQYF
NA TRBV9 NA CASASTGNTIYF
NA TRBV21-1 NA CASTHPIFRPYYEQYF
NA TRBV12-3/TRBV12-4 NA CASSLADRVETFF
NA TRBV6-5 NA CASSYGWGSNQPQHF
NA TRBV18 TRBD2 CASSPPLAGANNEQFF
NA TRBV2 NA CASTSAGLLQFF
NA TRBV6-1 TRBD1 CASSEGQGWSLHF
NA TRBV4-2 NA CASSQVSGREQYF
NA TRBV5-1 TRBD1 CASSLGQGAGEQFF